This T cell receptor beta chain was documented in a study of shared clonotypes between healthy human individuals. On the study more broadly: Used for every donor were three CD4 naive, three CD4 memory, two CD8 naive and one CD8 memory plate. Broader study findings: Sorted-subset sequencing was shown by rarefaction to be incomplete despite large depth. Shared clonotypes: approximately 5% naive CD4, roughly 3.5% naive CD8, roughly 2.4% memory CD4, around 0.4% memory CD8.

The CDR3 is made up of 14 amino acids. The germline gives CDR1 GTSNPN, CDR2 SVGIG (reference sequence). V was cut by 1 base and J by 2 bases, with 12 bases left in between. Clones were sequenced by immunoSEQ multiplex PCR, and TCRdb holds only the in-frame ones, with some missing. The data show 1 million to 1.2 million clones, 70% to 80% seen once. A word on this clone: Its antigen remains unknown.

What was sequenced was memory CD4+ T cells from PBMCs. Subset in this sample: CD45RA-negative fraction. V usage is TRBV30 and J usage is TRBJ2-7; D possibly corresponds to TRBD1 (6 bases). This sequence originates from a man aged 18 to 35 in good health. Some clones in this sample may be carry-over from other donors' samples. The CDR3 sequence: CAWSADRNPYEQYF. The CDR3 region has the DNA TGTGCCTGGAGTGCGGACAGAAACCCCTACGAGCAGTACTTC.